This TCR beta chain derives from a study of blood T cell repertoires in COVID-19. Overall study: T cells, B-cell-depleted T cells, or PBMCs provided the cDNA or gDNA that served as material.

In the original analysis: For nucleated cells, counts were estimated from reference gene primer amplification. Only in-frame clones appear in the TCRdb table, and some are missing; sequencing was by immunoSEQ multiplex PCR. V and J calls plus clone size are reproduced from that table; the DNA served to infer D and trimming. This table holds roughly 99,000 clones, roughly 84% found once. The material sequenced was peripheral blood. This receptor was identified in a human donor in a cohort sampled during active COVID-19.

For the CDR3, the DNA is TGTGCCAGCAGAAAGGGACAGGGGAACTATGGCTACACCTTC. The encoded protein is CASRKGQGNYGYTF. The chain couples TRBV7-2 to TRBJ1-2, with 10 bases fitting TRBD1. The CDR3 loop spans 14 amino acids. J was trimmed by 2 bases and V by 6 bases; bases with no gene match: 3. Germline CDR1 is SGHTA and CDR2 is FQGNSA.